Below, one TCR beta chain is given with its context. The antigen is undetermined. A read error may produce the germline difference seen at one junction end. The use of a sample-barcoded 5' primer and a J-beta primer mix characterized a second PCR of roughly 6 to 11 cycles. TCRdb re-called the 5' RACE reads through MiXCR, storing one row per CDR3 protein. The sample has about 640,000 distinct CDR3 sequences, less than 45% seen once. This sample is drawn from a study of blood T cells in healthy people across ages. The CDR3 runs 15 residues. Germline V gives CDR1 DFQATT, CDR2 SNEGSKA (reference sequence). General observations from the study: In these data, TCR beta diversity tracked strongly with naive T cell percentage. CMV status of donors was unknown, possibly confounding expanded clonotype changes. With age, beta diversity per million T cells declined roughly linearly, significantly by roughly 40.

The authors isolated at least 6 million PBMCs per sample. The rearrangement joins TRBV20-1 to TRBJ2-1; D may be TRBD2 (5 bases). This TCR came from an older man in good health. Material for sequencing was blood. The CDR3 DNA reads TGCAGTGCCGGCCCTCCGGGAAAGATTTACAATGGGCAGTTCTTC. This gives the protein CSAGPPGKIYNGQFF.